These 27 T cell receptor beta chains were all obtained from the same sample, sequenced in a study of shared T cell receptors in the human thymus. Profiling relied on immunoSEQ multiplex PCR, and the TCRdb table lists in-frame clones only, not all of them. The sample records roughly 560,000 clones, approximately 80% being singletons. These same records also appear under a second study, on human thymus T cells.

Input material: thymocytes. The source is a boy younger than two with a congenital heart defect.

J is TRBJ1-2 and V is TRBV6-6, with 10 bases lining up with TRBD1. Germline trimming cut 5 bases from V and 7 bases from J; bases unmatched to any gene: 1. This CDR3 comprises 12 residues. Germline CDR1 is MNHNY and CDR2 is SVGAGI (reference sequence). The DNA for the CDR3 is TGTGCCAGCAGTGGGGACAGGGGTGGCTACACCTTC. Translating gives CASSGDRGGYTF.

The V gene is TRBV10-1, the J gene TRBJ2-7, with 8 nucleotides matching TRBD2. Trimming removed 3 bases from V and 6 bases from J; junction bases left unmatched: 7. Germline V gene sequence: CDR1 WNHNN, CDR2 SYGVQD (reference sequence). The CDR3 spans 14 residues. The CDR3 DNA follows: TGCGCCAGCAGTGAACCGGGACTAGTGGGCGAGCAGTACTTC. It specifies CASSEPGLVGEQYF.

The CDR3 region is CATSRDEELAESYEQYF. DNA of the CDR3: TGTGCCACCAGCAGAGATGAGGAACTAGCGGAGTCCTACGAGCAGTACTTC. V usage is TRBV15 and J usage is TRBJ2-5, with 8 bases lining up with TRBD2. The last part of the DNA fits TRBJ2-7 better; the J call may be wrong. This CDR3 comprises 17 residues. Per the germline V gene, CDR1 is LNHNV and CDR2 is YYDKDF (reference sequence).

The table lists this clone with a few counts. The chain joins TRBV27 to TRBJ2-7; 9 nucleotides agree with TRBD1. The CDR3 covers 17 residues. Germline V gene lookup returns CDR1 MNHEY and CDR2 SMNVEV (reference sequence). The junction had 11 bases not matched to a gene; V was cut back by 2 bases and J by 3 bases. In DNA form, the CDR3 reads TGTGCCAGCAGTTTAGGTGCATCGGGACAGGGAAGCTACGAGCAGTACTTC. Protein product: CASSLGASGQGSYEQYF.

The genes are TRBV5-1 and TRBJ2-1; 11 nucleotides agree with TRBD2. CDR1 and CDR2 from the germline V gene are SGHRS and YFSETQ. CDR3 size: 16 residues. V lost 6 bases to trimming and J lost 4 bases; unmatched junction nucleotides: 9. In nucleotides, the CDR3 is TGCGCCAGCATCCCGACTAGCGGGGTCACATACAATGAGCAGTTCTTC. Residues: CASIPTSGVTYNEQFF. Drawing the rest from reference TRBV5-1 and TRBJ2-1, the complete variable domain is KAGVTQTPRYLIKTRGQQVTLSCSPISGHRSVSWYQQTPGQGLQFLFEYFSETQRNKGNFPGRFSGRQFSNSRSEMNVSTLELGDSALYLCASIPTSGVTYNEQFFGPGTRLTVL.

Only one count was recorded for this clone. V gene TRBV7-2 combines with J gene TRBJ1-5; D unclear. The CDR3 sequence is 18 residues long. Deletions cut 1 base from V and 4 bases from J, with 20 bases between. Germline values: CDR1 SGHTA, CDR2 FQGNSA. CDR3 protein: CASSLGPDSCVVNQPQHF. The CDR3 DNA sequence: TGTGCCAGCAGCTTAGGGCCAGACTCCTGTGTGGTGAATCAGCCCCAGCATTTT.

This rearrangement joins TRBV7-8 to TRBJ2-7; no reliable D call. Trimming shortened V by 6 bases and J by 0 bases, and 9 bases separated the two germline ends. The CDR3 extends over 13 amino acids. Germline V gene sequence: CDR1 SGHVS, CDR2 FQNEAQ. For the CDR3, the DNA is TGTGCCAGCAGACAGATAAACTCCTACGAGCAGTACTTC. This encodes CASRQINSYEQYF.

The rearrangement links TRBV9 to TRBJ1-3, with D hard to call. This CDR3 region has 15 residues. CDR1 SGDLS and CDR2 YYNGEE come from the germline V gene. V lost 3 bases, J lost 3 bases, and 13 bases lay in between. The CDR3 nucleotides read TGTGCCAGCAGCGCACCCGGGGTTAGTGGAAACACCATATATTTT. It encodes CASSAPGVSGNTIYF.

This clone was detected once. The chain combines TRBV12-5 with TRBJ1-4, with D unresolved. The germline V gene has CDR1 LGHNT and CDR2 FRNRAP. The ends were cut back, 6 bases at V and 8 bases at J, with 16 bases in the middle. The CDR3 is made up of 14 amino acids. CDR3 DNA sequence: TGTGCTAGTGGCCGACACTCAGGTCGGGAAAAACTGTTTTTT. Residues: CASGRHSGREKLFF. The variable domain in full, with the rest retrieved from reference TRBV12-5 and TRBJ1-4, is DARVTQTPRHKVTEMGQEVTMRCQPILGHNTVFWYRQTMMQGLELLAYFRNRAPLDDSGMPKDRFSAEMPDATLATLKIQPSEPRDSAVYFCASGRHSGREKLFFGSGTQLSVL.

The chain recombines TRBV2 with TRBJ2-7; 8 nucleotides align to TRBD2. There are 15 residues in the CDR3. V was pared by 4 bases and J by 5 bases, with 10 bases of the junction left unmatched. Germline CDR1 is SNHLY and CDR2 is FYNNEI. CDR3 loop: CASSGGVAGIDEQYF. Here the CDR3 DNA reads TGTGCCAGCAGTGGGGGGGTAGCGGGAATCGACGAGCAGTACTTC. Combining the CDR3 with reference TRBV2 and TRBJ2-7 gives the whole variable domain EPEVTQTPSHQVTQMGQEVILRCVPISNHLYFYWYRQILGQKVEFLVSFYNNEISEKSEIFDDQFSVERPDGSNFTLKIRSTKLEDSAMYFCASSGGVAGIDEQYFGPGTRLTVT.

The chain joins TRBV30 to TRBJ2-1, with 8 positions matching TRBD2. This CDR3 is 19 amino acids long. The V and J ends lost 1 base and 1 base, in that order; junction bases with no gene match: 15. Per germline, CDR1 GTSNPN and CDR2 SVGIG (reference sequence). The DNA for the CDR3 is TGTGCCTGGAGTGAACATACGGGAGGGCCGGCTTGGTCCTACAATGAGCAGTTCTTC. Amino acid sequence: CAWSEHTGGPAWSYNEQFF. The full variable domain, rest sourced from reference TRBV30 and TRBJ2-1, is SQTIHQWPATLVQPVGSPLSLECTVEGTSNPNLYWYRQAAGRGLQLLFYSVGIGQISSEVPQNLSASRPQDRQFILSSKKLLLSDSGFYLCAWSEHTGGPAWSYNEQFFGPGTRLTVL.

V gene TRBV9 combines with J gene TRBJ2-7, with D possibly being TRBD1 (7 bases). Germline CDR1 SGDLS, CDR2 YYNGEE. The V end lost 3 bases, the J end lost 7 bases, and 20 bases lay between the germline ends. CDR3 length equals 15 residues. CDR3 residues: CASSGPGREQGEQYF. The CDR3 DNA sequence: TGTGCCAGCAGCGGGCCCGGGCGGGAACAGGGGGAGCAGTACTTC. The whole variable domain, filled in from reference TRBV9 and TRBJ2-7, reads DSGVTQTPKHLITATGQRVTLRCSPRSGDLSVYWYQQSLDQGLQFLIQYYNGEERAKGNILERFSAQQFPDLHSELNLSSLELGDSALYFCASSGPGREQGEQYFGPGTRLTVT.

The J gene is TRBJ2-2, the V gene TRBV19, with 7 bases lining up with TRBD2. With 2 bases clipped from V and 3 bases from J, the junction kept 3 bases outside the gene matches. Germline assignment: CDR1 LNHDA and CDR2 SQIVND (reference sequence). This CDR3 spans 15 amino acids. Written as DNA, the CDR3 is TGTGCCAGTAGTATAAGCGGGACGCACACCGGGGAGCTGTTTTTT. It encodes CASSISGTHTGELFF.

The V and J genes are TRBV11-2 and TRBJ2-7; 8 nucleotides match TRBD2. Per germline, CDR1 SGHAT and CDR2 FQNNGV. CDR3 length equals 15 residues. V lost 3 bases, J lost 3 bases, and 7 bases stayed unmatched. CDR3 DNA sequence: TGTGCCAGCAGCTTGGGAGCGGGAGAGGTCTACGAGCAGTACTTC. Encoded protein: CASSLGAGEVYEQYF. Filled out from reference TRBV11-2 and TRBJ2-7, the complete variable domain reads EAGVAQSPRYKIIEKRQSVAFWCNPISGHATLYWYQQILGQGPKLLIQFQNNGVVDDSQLPKDRFSAERLKGVDSTLKIQPAKLEDSAVYLCASSLGAGEVYEQYFGPGTRLTVT.

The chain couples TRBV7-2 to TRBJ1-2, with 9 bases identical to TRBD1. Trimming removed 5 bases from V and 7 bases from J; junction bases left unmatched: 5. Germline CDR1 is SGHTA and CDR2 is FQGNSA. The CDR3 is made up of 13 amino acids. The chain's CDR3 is CASSATTGGGYTF. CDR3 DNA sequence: TGTGCCAGCAGCGCAACGACAGGGGGTGGCTACACCTTC.

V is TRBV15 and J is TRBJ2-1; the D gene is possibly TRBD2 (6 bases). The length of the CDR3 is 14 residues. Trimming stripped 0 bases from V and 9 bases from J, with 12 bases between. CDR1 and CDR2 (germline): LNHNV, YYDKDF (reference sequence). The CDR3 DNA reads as TGTGCCACCAGCAGAGATCGTCCGGGGGTTGAGCAGTTCTTC. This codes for CATSRDRPGVEQFF. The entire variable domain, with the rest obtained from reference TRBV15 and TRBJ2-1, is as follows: DAMVIQNPRYQVTQFGKPVTLSCSQTLNHNVMYWYQQKSSQAPKLLFHYYDKDFNNEADTPDNFQSRRPNTSFCFLDIRSPGLGDTAMYLCATSRDRPGVEQFFGPGTRLTVL.

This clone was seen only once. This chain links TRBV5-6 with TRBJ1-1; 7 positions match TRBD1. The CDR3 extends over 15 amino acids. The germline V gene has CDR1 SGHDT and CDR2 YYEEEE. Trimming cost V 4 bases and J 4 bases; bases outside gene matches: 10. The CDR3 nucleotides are TGTGCCAGCAGCCTAGACAGGGAGGTTTGCACTGAAGCTTTCTTT. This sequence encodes CASSLDREVCTEAFF.

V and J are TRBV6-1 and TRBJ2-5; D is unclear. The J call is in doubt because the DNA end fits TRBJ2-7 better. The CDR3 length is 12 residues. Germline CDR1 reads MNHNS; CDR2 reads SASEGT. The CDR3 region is CASSGEIYEQYF. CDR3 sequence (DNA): TGTGCCAGCAGCGGAGAGATCTACGAGCAGTACTTC.

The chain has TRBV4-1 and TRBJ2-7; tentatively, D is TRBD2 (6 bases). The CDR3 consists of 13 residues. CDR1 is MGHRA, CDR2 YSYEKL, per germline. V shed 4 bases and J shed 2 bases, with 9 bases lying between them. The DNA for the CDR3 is TGCGCCAGCAGCCTGGACTACGCCTACGAGCAGTACTTC. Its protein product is CASSLDYAYEQYF.

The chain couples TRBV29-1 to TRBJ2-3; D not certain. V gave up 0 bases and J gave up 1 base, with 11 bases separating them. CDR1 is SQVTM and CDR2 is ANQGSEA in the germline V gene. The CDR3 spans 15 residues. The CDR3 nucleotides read TGCAGCGTTGAAGAAGGTAGCAGATGCACAGATACGCAGTATTTT. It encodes CSVEEGSRCTDTQYF.

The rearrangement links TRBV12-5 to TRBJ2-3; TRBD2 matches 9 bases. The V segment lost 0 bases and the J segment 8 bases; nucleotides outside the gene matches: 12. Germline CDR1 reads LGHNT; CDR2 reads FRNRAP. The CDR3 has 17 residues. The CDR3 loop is CASGLVQETSGPGTQYF. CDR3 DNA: TGTGCTAGTGGTTTGGTACAGGAGACTAGCGGTCCGGGTACGCAGTATTTT. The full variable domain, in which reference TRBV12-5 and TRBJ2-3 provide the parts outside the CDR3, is DARVTQTPRHKVTEMGQEVTMRCQPILGHNTVFWYRQTMMQGLELLAYFRNRAPLDDSGMPKDRFSAEMPDATLATLKIQPSEPRDSAVYFCASGLVQETSGPGTQYFGPGTRLTVL.

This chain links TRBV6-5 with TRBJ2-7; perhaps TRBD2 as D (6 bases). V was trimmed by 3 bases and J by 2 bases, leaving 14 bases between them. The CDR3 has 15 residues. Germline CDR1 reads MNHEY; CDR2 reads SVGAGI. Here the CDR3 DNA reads TGTGCCAGCAGTTATGGGGACTCCAAAACCTACGAGCAGTACTTC. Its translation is CASSYGDSKTYEQYF.

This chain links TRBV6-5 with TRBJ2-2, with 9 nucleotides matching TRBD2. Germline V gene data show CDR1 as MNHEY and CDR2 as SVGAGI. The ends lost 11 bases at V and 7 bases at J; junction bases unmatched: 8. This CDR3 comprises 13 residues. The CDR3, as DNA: TGTGCCGTCTGCGGGAGGGTTGGCGGGGAGCTGTTTTTT. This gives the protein CAVCGRVGGELFF.

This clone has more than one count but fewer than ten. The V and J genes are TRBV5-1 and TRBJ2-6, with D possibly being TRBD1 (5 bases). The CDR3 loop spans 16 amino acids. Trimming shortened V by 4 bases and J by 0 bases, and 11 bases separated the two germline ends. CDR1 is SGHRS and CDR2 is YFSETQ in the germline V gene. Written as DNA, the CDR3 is TGCGCCAGCAGCGCGAACAGGTTCTCTGGGGCCAACGTCCTGACTTTC. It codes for CASSANRFSGANVLTF.

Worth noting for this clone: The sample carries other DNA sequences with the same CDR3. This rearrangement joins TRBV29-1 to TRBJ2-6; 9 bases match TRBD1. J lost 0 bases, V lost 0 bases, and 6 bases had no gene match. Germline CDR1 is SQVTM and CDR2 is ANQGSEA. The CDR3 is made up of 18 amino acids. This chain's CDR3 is CSVEEGTGIPSGANVLTF. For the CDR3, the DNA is TGCAGCGTTGAAGAGGGGACAGGGATCCCCTCTGGGGCCAACGTCCTGACTTTC.

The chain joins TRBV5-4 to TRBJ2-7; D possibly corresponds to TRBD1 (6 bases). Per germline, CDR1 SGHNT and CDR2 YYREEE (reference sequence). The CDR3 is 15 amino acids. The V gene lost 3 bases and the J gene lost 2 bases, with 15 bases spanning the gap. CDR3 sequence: CASSSRTVLTYEQYF. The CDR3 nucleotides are TGTGCCAGCAGCTCGCGGACAGTGTTAACCTACGAGCAGTACTTC.

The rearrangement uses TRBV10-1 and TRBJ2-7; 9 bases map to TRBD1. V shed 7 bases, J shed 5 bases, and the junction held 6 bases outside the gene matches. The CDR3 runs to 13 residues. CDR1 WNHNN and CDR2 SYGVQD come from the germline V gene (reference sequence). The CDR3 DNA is TGCGCCAGCACCGGGACAGGGTTCCACGAGCAGTACTTC. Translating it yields CASTGTGFHEQYF.